Listed here are 15 T cell receptor beta chains from one sample, sequenced in a study of identical twins (dated by TCRdb to the mid-2010s). Libraries were built with 5' RACE. The sequencing machine was an Illumina HiSeq 2000. The public reads were run again by TCRdb, first through fastp at Q25 and then through MiXCR, and only productive beta chains were kept. Rows are unified per CDR3 protein, each entry keeping the most common DNA and genes. The sample table lists approximately 220,000 distinct CDR3 sequences, around 6.8% of them with a count of one. Of the sample, 1.9% falls within the top ten clones. The same specimen was also included in a second study, on yellow fever vaccine responses in identical twins.

The sample consisted of memory (CD45RO+) T cells sorted from blood. The cell subset or site label for this specimen denotes: CD45RO+ enriched T cells. The receptors originated from a woman younger than 35 in good health.

This clonotype has at least ten counts. CDR3 sequence reads: CASMGTLSDEQFF. CDR3 bases: TGTGCCAGCATGGGAACTCTCAGCGATGAGCAGTTCTTC. The chain recombines TRBV2 with TRBJ2-1, with D unclear. Germline V gives CDR1 SNHLY, CDR2 FYNNEI. Trimming left V 7 bases short and J 8 bases short, with 15 bases between. The CDR3 contains 13 residues.

This clonotype was observed many times. V and J are TRBV20-1 and TRBJ2-1; D is unclear. The ends were cut back, 1 base at V and 2 bases at J, with 12 bases in the middle. The CDR3 sequence is 15 residues long. Germline CDR1 is DFQATT and CDR2 is SNEGSKA (reference sequence). The CDR3 coding sequence is TGCAGTGCTAGAGCCATAGCCGTCGCCTACAATGAGCAGTTCTTC. Protein sequence: CSARAIAVAYNEQFF.

This clonotype was seen ten or more times. The chain is built from TRBV29-1 and TRBJ2-3, with D maybe TRBD2 (5 bases). Trimming pared 4 bases from V and 3 bases from J, leaving 17 bases between. The CDR3 contains 15 residues. CDR1 is SQVTM and CDR2 is ANQGSEA in the germline V gene. The DNA for the CDR3 is TGCAGCGTTGTGTCGTCCGGAGGACGTACAGATACGCAGTATTTT. Its translation is CSVVSSGGRTDTQYF.

This clonotype was observed a handful of times. The chain is built from TRBV15 and TRBJ2-3; D may be TRBD2 (5 bases). CDR1 and CDR2 (germline): LNHNV, YYDKDF (reference sequence). This CDR3 contains 12 residues. V was shortened by 3 bases and J by 8 bases, with 9 bases between the two germline ends. CDR3 coding DNA: TGTGCCACCAGCAGCCCCGGAGGTACGCAGTATTTT. This encodes CATSSPGGTQYF.

This clonotype was counted ten times or more. This chain connects TRBV27 to TRBJ2-3; D might be TRBD2 (6 bases). The CDR3 contains 14 residues. V was cut by 3 bases and J by 3 bases, with 10 bases left in between. Germline loops: CDR1 MNHEY, CDR2 SMNVEV (reference sequence). The CDR3: CASSFWGDTDTQYF. In nucleotides, the CDR3 is TGTGCCAGCAGTTTCTGGGGGGATACAGATACGCAGTATTTT.

This clonotype was counted many times. The J gene is TRBJ1-1, the V gene TRBV12-3 or TRBV12-4; 7 nucleotides line up with TRBD1. This CDR3 spans 17 amino acids. The V gene end was trimmed by 3 bases and the J gene end by 7 bases; junction bases not matched to a gene: 17. CDR3 amino acids: CASSFRQGRGRDVEAFF. CDR3 coding DNA: TGTGCCAGCAGTTTTCGACAGGGAAGGGGCCGAGATGTTGAAGCTTTCTTT.

This clonotype was picked up many times. The chain is built from TRBV15 and TRBJ2-3; perhaps D is TRBD1 or TRBD2 (5 bases each). The V end lost 1 base, the J end lost 2 bases, and 10 bases lay between the germline ends. CDR1 and CDR2 (germline): LNHNV, YYDKDF (reference sequence). The CDR3 is 15 amino acids. This CDR3 reads CATSRGRGDTDTQYF. The CDR3 DNA is TGTGCCACCAGCAGAGGTAGAGGGGACACAGATACGCAGTATTTT. The full variable domain, in which reference TRBV15 and TRBJ2-3 provide the parts outside the CDR3, is DAMVIQNPRYQVTQFGKPVTLSCSQTLNHNVMYWYQQKSSQAPKLLFHYYDKDFNNEADTPDNFQSRRPNTSFCFLDIRSPGLGDTAMYLCATSRGRGDTDTQYFGPGTRLTVL.

This clonotype has at least ten counts. The chain is built from TRBV3-1 and TRBJ1-2; 11 bases line up with TRBD1. CDR3 length equals 15 residues. Germline lookup yields CDR1 LGHDT and CDR2 YNNKEL (reference sequence). With 3 bases clipped from V and 3 bases from J, the junction kept 3 bases outside the gene matches. The CDR3 protein is CASSHGQGAYYGYTF. Here the CDR3 DNA reads TGTGCCAGCAGCCACGGACAGGGGGCTTACTATGGCTACACCTTC.

V and J are TRBV25-1 and TRBJ2-3, with a tentative D call TRBD2 (7 bases). V shed 3 bases and J shed 2 bases, with 12 bases lying between them. Germline-derived CDR1 and CDR2 are MGHDK and SYGVNS. The CDR3 runs to 15 residues. CDR3 nucleotide sequence: TGTGCCAGCAGTGATGGGGGGGGCTCCACAGATACGCAGTATTTT. This codes for CASSDGGGSTDTQYF.

This clonotype was seen only a few times. The rearrangement joins TRBV11-3 to TRBJ2-1; D is perhaps TRBD1 (6 bases). The CDR3 sequence is 13 residues long. With 0 bases removed from V and 14 bases from J, the gap between germline ends came to 14 bases. Germline CDR1 reads SGHNT; CDR2 reads YENEEA. The CDR3 region is CASSLDPTGREFF. The CDR3 DNA follows: TGTGCCAGCAGCTTAGATCCGACAGGAAGGGAGTTCTTC. Looking up the rest from reference TRBV11-3 and TRBJ2-1 gives the full variable domain: EAGVVQSPRYKIIEKKQPVAFWCNPISGHNTLYWYLQNLGQGPELLIRYENEEAVDDSQLPKDRFSAERLKGVDSTLKIQPAELGDSAVYLCASSLDPTGREFFGPGTRLTVL.

The chain employs TRBV19 and TRBJ2-3; D unresolved. Germline values: CDR1 LNHDA, CDR2 SQIVND (reference sequence). The CDR3 runs 12 residues. With 4 bases removed from V and 4 bases from J, the gap between germline ends came to 6 bases. The CDR3 spells CASSNYPDTQYF. CDR3 DNA: TGTGCCAGTAGTAATTATCCAGATACGCAGTATTTT.

This clonotype came up many times. The chain combines TRBV5-1 with TRBJ2-1; 8 nucleotides match TRBD2. V shed 0 bases and J 3 bases; nucleotides not matched to a gene: 2. The germline V gene encodes CDR1 SGHRS and CDR2 YFSETQ. The CDR3 contains 15 residues. CDR3 DNA: TGCGCCAGCAGCTTGGCGGGGGGGGACTACAATGAGCAGTTCTTC. It is translated as CASSLAGGDYNEQFF. The whole variable domain, remainder taken from reference TRBV5-1 and TRBJ2-1, is KAGVTQTPRYLIKTRGQQVTLSCSPISGHRSVSWYQQTPGQGLQFLFEYFSETQRNKGNFPGRFSGRQFSNSRSEMNVSTLELGDSALYLCASSLAGGDYNEQFFGPGTRLTVL.

This clonotype showed up many times. This chain connects TRBV12-3 or TRBV12-4 to TRBJ2-7; 9 bases match TRBD1. This CDR3 region has 14 residues. With 10 bases clipped from V and 2 bases from J, the junction kept 9 bases outside the gene matches. The CDR3: CANAKGQGAYEQYF. The CDR3 DNA sequence: TGTGCCAACGCCAAGGGACAGGGAGCCTACGAGCAGTACTTC.

This clonotype was recorded at least ten times. This sequence joins TRBV10-1 and TRBJ2-2; 7 nucleotides agree with TRBD1. The V and J ends lost 5 bases and 9 bases, in that order; junction bases with no gene match: 6. Germline V gene sequence: CDR1 WNHNN, CDR2 SYGVQD (reference sequence). The CDR3 is 13 amino acids. CDR3 DNA sequence: TGCGCCAGCAGTCGGGACAGTAACAGGGAGCTGTTTTTT. This sequence encodes CASSRDSNRELFF.

There are many counts of this clonotype. CDR3 in amino acids: CASRIGTSGPQHF. The DNA for the CDR3 is TGCGCCAGCAGAATAGGGACATCGGGCCCCCAGCATTTT. The chain combines TRBV5-1 with TRBJ1-5; D may be TRBD1 (6 bases). The V end was cut by 5 bases, the J end by 10 bases, with 16 bases between. The CDR3 consists of 13 residues. The germline V gene encodes CDR1 SGHRS and CDR2 YFSETQ.